This T cell receptor (beta chain) was recorded in a study of beta chain features in type 1 diabetes. Study-wide background: Age, gender and cell yields were similar between patients and healthy donors.

Every bit of the isolated RNA underwent reverse transcription, so sequencing read expressed TCRB transcripts. This table comes from immunoSEQ multiplex PCR, and its TCRdb copy is limited to in-frame clones, with some not included. Altogether hundreds of thousands of clones are present, 11% to 15% being singletons, with the ten largest covering around 0.039%. This clone was observed a handful of times. The sequence came from a man aged 25 to 40 in good health. The specimen was naive CD4+ T cells from blood.

The CDR3 DNA sequence: TGTGCCAGTAGTATTAGGGCTTTCCAAGAGACCCAGTACTTC. Its protein product is CASSIRAFQETQYF. The chain carries TRBV19 and TRBJ2-5, with no clear D. The CDR3 totals 14 residues. Trimming took off 3 bases at V and 1 base at J, with 9 bases between the two ends. The germline V gene encodes CDR1 LNHDA and CDR2 SQIVND (reference sequence).